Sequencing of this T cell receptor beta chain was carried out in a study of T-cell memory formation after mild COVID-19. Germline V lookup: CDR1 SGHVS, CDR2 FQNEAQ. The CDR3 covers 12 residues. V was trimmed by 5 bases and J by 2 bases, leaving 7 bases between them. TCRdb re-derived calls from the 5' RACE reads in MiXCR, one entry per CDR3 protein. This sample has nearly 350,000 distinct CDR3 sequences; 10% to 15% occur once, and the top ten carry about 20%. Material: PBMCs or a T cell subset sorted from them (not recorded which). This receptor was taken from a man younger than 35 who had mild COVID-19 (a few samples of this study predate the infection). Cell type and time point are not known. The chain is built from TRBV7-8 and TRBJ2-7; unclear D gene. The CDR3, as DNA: TGTGCCAGCAGCCCCAACCCCTACGAGCAGTACGTC. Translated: CASSPNPYEQYV.